The 32 T cell receptor beta chains presented below share a single source sample, sequenced in a study of blood T cells in healthy people across ages. Through a sample-barcoded 5' primer and a J-beta primer mix, a second PCR was run for about 6 to 11 cycles. Via MiXCR, TCRdb re-called the 5' RACE reads, giving one row per CDR3 protein. The sample has 800,000 or so distinct CDR3 sequences; around two thirds are singletons. The sample comprised blood. The receptors here all came from a man under 40 in good health.

This chain links TRBV20-1 with TRBJ2-7, with 11 bases identical to TRBD2. CDR1 and CDR2 from the germline V gene are DFQATT and SNEGSKA (reference sequence). The CDR3 length is 12 residues. The J segment lost 7 bases and the V segment lost 4 bases, leaving 3 bases of the junction unmatched. CDR3 coding DNA: TGCAGTGCTAAGGGACTAGCGGAGGAGCAGTACTTC. The encoded protein is CSAKGLAEEQYF.

The CDR3 nucleotides read TGTGCCAGCAGTTTATTGACAGGGAGCTCCTACGAGCAGTACTTC. It codes for CASSLLTGSSYEQYF. The chain uses TRBV28 and TRBJ2-7, with 7 bases matching TRBD1. The germline gives CDR1 MDHEN, CDR2 SYDVKM. The V segment lost 1 base and the J segment 0 bases; nucleotides outside the gene matches: 3. This CDR3 region has 15 residues. The whole variable domain, filled in from reference TRBV28 and TRBJ2-7, reads DVKVTQSSRYLVKRTGEKVFLECVQDMDHENMFWYRQDPGLGLRLIYFSYDVKMKEKGDIPEGYSVSREKKERFSLILESASTNQTSMYLCASSLLTGSSYEQYFGPGTRLTVT.

In its sample, this clonotype was seen a few times. The chain employs TRBV20-1 and TRBJ2-1; 7 nucleotides align to TRBD1. Germline V CDR1 and CDR2: DFQATT, SNEGSKA (reference sequence). After removal of 6 bases from V and 4 bases from J, the junction contained 12 bases not matched to a gene. CDR3 length equals 15 residues. CDR3 bases: TGCAGTGCCTCGTCTGGGACAGCCTTTTACAATGAGCAGTTCTTC. Amino acid sequence: CSASSGTAFYNEQFF.

In its sample, this clonotype was seen once. This sequence joins TRBV24-1 and TRBJ2-2; D gene ambiguous. V lost 0 bases and J lost 0, with 4 bases in between. Per germline, CDR1 KGHDR and CDR2 SFDVKD. The CDR3 runs to 15 residues. CDR3 protein: CATSDLQANTGELFF. The CDR3 coding sequence is TGTGCCACCAGTGATTTGCAGGCGAACACCGGGGAGCTGTTTTTT.

A word on this clonotype: At one end the junction does not follow the germline gene, possibly because of a read error. V is TRBV20-1 and J is TRBJ2-5; 11 positions agree with TRBD2. The germline V gene encodes CDR1 DFQATT and CDR2 SNEGSKA (reference sequence). The CDR3 has 16 amino acids. CDR3 residues: CSARDLAGGYGETQYF. The CDR3 DNA sequence: TGCAGTGCAAGAGATCTAGCGGGAGGTTACGGGGAGACCCAGTACTTC.

V and J are TRBV12-3 or TRBV12-4 and TRBJ2-1; 8 bases fit TRBD1. This CDR3 has 13 residues. The junction had 5 bases not matched to a gene; V was cut back by 6 bases and J by 7 bases. CDR3 nucleotides: TGTGCCAGCAGACCTAGACAGGGGAATGAGCAGTTCTTC. Translation: CASRPRQGNEQFF.

This CDR3 reads CASSRVDSQETQYF. In DNA, the CDR3 is TGTGCCAGCAGCCGGGTGGACAGTCAAGAGACCCAGTACTTC. The chain recombines TRBV28 with TRBJ2-5; D possibly corresponds to TRBD1 (6 bases). The germline CDR1 and CDR2 sequences are MDHEN and SYDVKM. The CDR3 extends over 14 amino acids. V gave up 6 bases and J gave up 2 bases, with 13 bases separating them.

The V gene is TRBV6-1, the J gene TRBJ2-5; D is ambiguous. Germline values: CDR1 MNHNS, CDR2 SASEGT. This CDR3 is built from 14 residues. V gave up 9 bases and J gave up 0 bases, with 14 bases separating them. The CDR3 DNA reads as TGTGCCAGTTTTGCTGGGCTGAACCAAGAGACCCAGTACTTC. It specifies CASFAGLNQETQYF.

This clonotype has just one count. This rearrangement joins TRBV20-1 to TRBJ2-7; a weak D match, TRBD2 (5 bases). The germline gives CDR1 DFQATT, CDR2 SNEGSKA (reference sequence). The V and J ends lost 3 bases and 1 base respectively, with 10 bases between them. CDR3 length: 13 residues. As DNA, the CDR3 is TGCAGTGCTAGGGGGATAGCGTCCTACGAGCAGTACTTC. Translation gives CSARGIASYEQYF.

Notes on this clonotype: Possible read error: a much larger clone is one base away. The rearrangement links TRBV7-9 to TRBJ2-7; 7 positions agree with TRBD1. The V gene's germline CDR1 is SEHNR and CDR2 FQNEAQ (reference sequence). After removal of 5 bases from V and 7 bases from J, the junction contained 14 bases not matched to a gene. The CDR3 extends over 15 amino acids. The CDR3 region has the DNA TGTGCCAGCAGCCCGAGGACAGGTTCCTACAATGAGCAGTACTTC. This codes for CASSPRTGSYNEQYF.

The chain carries TRBV9 and TRBJ1-1; perhaps TRBD1 as D (6 bases). Trimming removed 0 bases at V and 5 bases at J, with 20 bases between. Germline values: CDR1 SGDLS, CDR2 YYNGEE. This CDR3 is 17 amino acids long. This CDR3 is CASSVGQGGAPSTEAFF. As DNA, the CDR3 is TGTGCCAGCAGCGTAGGTCAAGGGGGGGCTCCTAGTACTGAAGCTTTCTTT.

In this sample, this clonotype turned up a few times. The J gene is TRBJ2-7, the V gene TRBV7-9; no clear D gene. Germline-derived CDR1 and CDR2 are SEHNR and FQNEAQ (reference sequence). Deletions cut 8 bases from V and 5 bases from J, with 10 bases between. The CDR3 is made up of 11 amino acids. This chain's CDR3 is CASGFVDEQYF. In nucleotides, the CDR3 is TGTGCCAGCGGGTTCGTTGACGAGCAGTACTTC.

This clonotype occurred a few times. The chain is built from TRBV25-1 and TRBJ2-7; D is uncertain. The V and J ends lost 1 base and 1 base respectively, with 8 bases between them. Looked up from germline, CDR1 is MGHDK and CDR2 is SYGVNS. This CDR3 comprises 14 residues. The CDR3 reads CASSESQLSYEQYF. The CDR3 bases are TGTGCCAGCAGTGAATCTCAGCTGTCCTACGAGCAGTACTTC.

This clonotype was seen a handful of times. V gene TRBV6-5 combines with J gene TRBJ1-2; 11 bases fit TRBD1. The germline gives CDR1 MNHEY, CDR2 SVGAGI. V was clipped by 6 bases and J by 4 bases; unmatched bases: 4. This CDR3 is built from 14 residues. CDR3 in DNA: TGTGCCAGCAGAGTGGGACAGGGGGTCTATGGCTACACCTTC. Amino acid sequence: CASRVGQGVYGYTF.

Points on this clonotype: The CDR3 carries no conserved terminal phenylalanine or tryptophan, so it likely arises from a read error. This sequence joins TRBV7-2 and TRBJ2-1; 9 nucleotides line up with TRBD2. Germline loops: CDR1 SGHTA, CDR2 FQGNSA. The CDR3 is made up of 18 amino acids. After removal of 1 base from V and 0 bases from J, the junction contained 7 bases not matched to a gene. The CDR3 coding sequence is TGTGCCAGCAGCTTAGGAGCGGGGGGCCTGAGCTCCTACAATGAGCAGTTCTGC. Translating it yields CASSLGAGGLSSYNEQFC.

This clonotype has only a few counts. V gene TRBV25-1 combines with J gene TRBJ1-2; D not certain. There are 12 residues in the CDR3. Germline loops: CDR1 MGHDK, CDR2 SYGVNS. The V gene lost 2 bases and the J gene lost 4 bases, with 5 bases spanning the gap. The DNA for the CDR3 is TGTGCCAGCAGTGAAGGGTTCTATGGCTACACCTTC. Encoded protein: CASSEGFYGYTF.

This clonotype was observed a handful of times. The rearrangement uses TRBV6-5 and TRBJ2-6; D not certain. CDR1 is MNHEY, CDR2 SVGAGI, per germline. CDR3 size: 15 residues. V lost 6 bases and J 0 bases, leaving 9 bases between the germline ends. The CDR3 DNA follows: TGTGCCAGCAGGGTCAGTTTCTCTGGGGCCAACGTCCTGACTTTC. The encoded protein is CASRVSFSGANVLTF.

This clonotype was detected only once. The rearrangement joins TRBV6-5 to TRBJ1-2; maybe TRBD1 (6 bases). The CDR3 runs 12 residues. Per germline, CDR1 MNHEY and CDR2 SVGAGI. Trimming removed 5 bases at V and 10 bases at J, with 14 bases between. The CDR3 protein is CASSPPDRHYTF. DNA for the CDR3: TGTGCCAGCAGTCCGCCGGACAGACACTACACCTTC.

This chain joins TRBV4-2 and TRBJ2-2; D not resolved. Trimming took off 0 bases at V and 6 bases at J, with 11 bases between the two ends. CDR1 LGHNA and CDR2 YNFKEQ come from the germline V gene. The CDR3 runs 15 residues. The chain's CDR3 is CASSQDERDAGELFF. In DNA, the CDR3 is TGTGCCAGCAGCCAAGATGAAAGAGACGCCGGGGAGCTGTTTTTT.

The chain joins TRBV29-1 to TRBJ2-2; D gene uncertain. This CDR3 is built from 12 residues. V was cut by 7 bases and J by 3 bases, with 9 bases left in between. Germline values: CDR1 SQVTM, CDR2 ANQGSEA. Here the CDR3 reads CSAVRHTGELFF. CDR3 in DNA: TGCAGCGCCGTCCGGCACACCGGGGAGCTGTTTTTT.

This clonotype has a single count. The chain couples TRBV28 to TRBJ1-2, with D unclear. The length of the CDR3 is 15 residues. Per the germline V gene, CDR1 is MDHEN and CDR2 is SYDVKM. Trimming removed 5 bases at V and 4 bases at J, with 17 bases between. CDR3 region: CASSAPGGGGYGYTF. In DNA, the CDR3 is TGTGCCAGCAGTGCTCCGGGAGGCGGTGGCTATGGCTACACCTTC.

The rearrangement links TRBV6-1 to TRBJ2-7; TRBD1 matches 7 bases. This CDR3 contains 16 residues. V gave up 1 base and J gave up 4 bases; unmatched junction bases: 10. Per the germline V gene, CDR1 is MNHNS and CDR2 is SASEGT. The chain's CDR3 is CASSEEGTEREYEQYF. CDR3 nucleotide sequence: TGTGCCAGCAGTGAAGAGGGGACAGAGAGGGAGTACGAGCAGTACTTC.

This chain's CDR3 is CASSWDRGRNEQYF. CDR3 DNA sequence: TGTGCCAGCAGTTGGGACAGGGGGCGGAACGAGCAGTACTTC. The rearrangement uses TRBV27 and TRBJ2-7, with 12 positions matching TRBD1. The CDR3 has 14 amino acids. The ends lost 4 bases at V and 5 bases at J; junction bases unmatched: 3. Germline CDR1 and CDR2: MNHEY and SMNVEV (reference sequence).

The chain couples TRBV7-2 to TRBJ1-4, with a possible D match to TRBD1 (6 bases). Per germline, CDR1 SGHTA and CDR2 FQGNSA. Trimming left V 5 bases short and J 6 bases short, with 19 bases between. The CDR3 loop spans 16 amino acids. The CDR3 region has the DNA TGTGCCAGCAGCCTCGTGCAGGGGCCGGCCGATGAAAAACTGTTTTTT. It specifies CASSLVQGPADEKLFF.

This clonotype has a handful of counts. CDR3 in amino acids: CASTGDPYEQYF. The CDR3 DNA follows: TGTGCCAGCACGGGGGACCCCTACGAGCAGTACTTC. The J gene is TRBJ2-7, the V gene TRBV7-9, with D tentatively TRBD2 (6 bases). Germline-derived CDR1 and CDR2 are SEHNR and FQNEAQ (reference sequence). The CDR3 runs 12 residues. The ends were cut back, 7 bases at V and 2 bases at J, with 9 bases in the middle.

V and J are TRBV20-1 and TRBJ2-7; tentatively, D is TRBD1 (5 bases). The germline V gene has CDR1 DFQATT and CDR2 SNEGSKA (reference sequence). This CDR3 has 13 residues. DNA of the CDR3: TGCTCGCACCGCACAGACAGTTTGGGGGAGCAGTACTTC. Translation gives CSHRTDSLGEQYF.

The V call is TRBV4-3, the J call TRBJ2-2; D call uncertain. Germline V gene data show CDR1 as LGHNA and CDR2 as YSLEER. This CDR3 has 16 amino acids. The V gene lost 0 bases and the J gene lost 4 bases, with 12 bases spanning the gap. Here the CDR3 DNA reads TGCGCCAGCAGCCAAGATGCCCAGGCGAGCACCGGGGAGCTGTTTTTT. Protein sequence: CASSQDAQASTGELFF.

This chain links TRBV12-3 or TRBV12-4 with TRBJ2-3; 10 positions match TRBD1. V shed 3 bases and J 6 bases; nucleotides not matched to a gene: 9. The CDR3 has 16 amino acids. The CDR3, as DNA: TGTGCCAGCAGTTTTGGAGGACAGGGGGTATCGGATACGCAGTATTTT. It is translated as CASSFGGQGVSDTQYF.

This clonotype has a single count. The chain employs TRBV7-3 and TRBJ1-2, with D hard to call. V was clipped by 7 bases and J by 8 bases, with 17 bases between them. Germline values: CDR1 SGHTA, CDR2 FQGTGA. The CDR3 has 13 amino acids. The CDR3 sequence is CASTPRVGGGYTF. The CDR3, as DNA: TGTGCCAGCACCCCACGGGTAGGCGGAGGCTACACCTTC.

A single count supports this clonotype. This sequence joins TRBV6-5 and TRBJ2-3; 7 positions match TRBD2. V shed 6 bases and J 4 bases; nucleotides not matched to a gene: 7. The CDR3 consists of 14 residues. Germline CDR1 and CDR2: MNHEY and SVGAGI. CDR3 protein: CASRKTSTPDTQYF. The CDR3 bases are TGTGCCAGCAGAAAGACTAGCACTCCAGATACGCAGTATTTT.

The J gene is TRBJ2-3, the V gene TRBV4-3; 8 bases fit TRBD2. The CDR3 covers 15 residues. The V gene end was trimmed by 4 bases and the J gene end by 11 bases; junction bases not matched to a gene: 14. Germline CDR1 and CDR2: LGHNA and YSLEER. The CDR3 coding sequence is TGCGCCAGCAGCCCAATCCGGGGGGGCCCCATAGGGCAGTATTTT. This sequence encodes CASSPIRGGPIGQYF.

This clonotype was recorded a few times. The chain has TRBV12-3 or TRBV12-4 and TRBJ2-1, with 9 positions matching TRBD1. Trimming removed 3 bases from V and 9 bases from J; junction bases left unmatched: 9. The CDR3 runs 15 residues. Here the CDR3 DNA reads TGTGCCAGCAGTTTGTCGGGACAGGGTTTGACTGAGCAGTTCTTC. It specifies CASSLSGQGLTEQFF.